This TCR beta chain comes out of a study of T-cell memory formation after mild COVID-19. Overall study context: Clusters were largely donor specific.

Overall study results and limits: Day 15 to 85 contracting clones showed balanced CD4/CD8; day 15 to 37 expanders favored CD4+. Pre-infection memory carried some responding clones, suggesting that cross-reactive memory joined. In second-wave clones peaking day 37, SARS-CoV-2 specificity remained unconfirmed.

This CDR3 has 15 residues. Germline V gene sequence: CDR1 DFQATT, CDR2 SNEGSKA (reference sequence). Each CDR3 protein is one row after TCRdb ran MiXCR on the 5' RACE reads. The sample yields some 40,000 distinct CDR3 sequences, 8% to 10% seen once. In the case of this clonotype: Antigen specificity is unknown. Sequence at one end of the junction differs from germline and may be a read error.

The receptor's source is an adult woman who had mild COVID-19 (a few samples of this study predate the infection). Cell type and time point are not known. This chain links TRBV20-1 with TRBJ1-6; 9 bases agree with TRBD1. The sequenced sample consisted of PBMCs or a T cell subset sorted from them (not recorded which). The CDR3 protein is CSAPSGTGKNSHLHF. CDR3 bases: TGCAGTGCTCCGTCCGGGACAGGGAAAAATTCACACCTCCACTTT.